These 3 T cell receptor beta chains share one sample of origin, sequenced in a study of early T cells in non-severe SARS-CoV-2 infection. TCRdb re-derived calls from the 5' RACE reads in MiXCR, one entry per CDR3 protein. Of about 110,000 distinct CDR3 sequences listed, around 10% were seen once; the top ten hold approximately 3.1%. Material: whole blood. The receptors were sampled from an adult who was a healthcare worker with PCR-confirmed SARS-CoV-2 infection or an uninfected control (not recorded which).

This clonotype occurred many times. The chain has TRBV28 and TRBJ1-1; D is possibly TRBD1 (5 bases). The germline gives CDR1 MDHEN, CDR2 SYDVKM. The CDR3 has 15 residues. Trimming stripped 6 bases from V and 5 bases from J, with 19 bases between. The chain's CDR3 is CASSRDSQGLTEAFF. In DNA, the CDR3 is TGTGCCAGCAGCCGGGACTCCCAAGGGTTGACTGAAGCTTTCTTT.

The CDR3 nucleotides are TGTGCCAGCAGTCAGGGCCACCAAGAGACCCAGTACTTC. Its protein is CASSQGHQETQYF. The rearrangement uses TRBV7-3 and TRBJ2-5; maybe TRBD1 (5 bases). Trimming removed 6 bases at V and 0 bases at J, with 8 bases between. In germline, CDR1 is SGHTA, CDR2 FQGTGA. This CDR3 comprises 13 residues. Complete variable domain (other parts from reference TRBV7-3 and TRBJ2-5): GAGVSQTPSNKVTEKGKYVELRCDPISGHTALYWYRQSLGQGPEFLIYFQGTGAADDSGLPNDRFFAVRPEGSVSTLKIQRTERGDSAVYLCASSQGHQETQYFGPGTRLLVL.

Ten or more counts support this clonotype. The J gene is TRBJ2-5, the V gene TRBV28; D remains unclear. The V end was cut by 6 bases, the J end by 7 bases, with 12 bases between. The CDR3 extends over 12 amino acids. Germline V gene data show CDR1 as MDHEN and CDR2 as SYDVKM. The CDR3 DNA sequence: TGTGCCAGCAGGGTTTCTACTGGGACCCAGTACTTC. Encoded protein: CASRVSTGTQYF.